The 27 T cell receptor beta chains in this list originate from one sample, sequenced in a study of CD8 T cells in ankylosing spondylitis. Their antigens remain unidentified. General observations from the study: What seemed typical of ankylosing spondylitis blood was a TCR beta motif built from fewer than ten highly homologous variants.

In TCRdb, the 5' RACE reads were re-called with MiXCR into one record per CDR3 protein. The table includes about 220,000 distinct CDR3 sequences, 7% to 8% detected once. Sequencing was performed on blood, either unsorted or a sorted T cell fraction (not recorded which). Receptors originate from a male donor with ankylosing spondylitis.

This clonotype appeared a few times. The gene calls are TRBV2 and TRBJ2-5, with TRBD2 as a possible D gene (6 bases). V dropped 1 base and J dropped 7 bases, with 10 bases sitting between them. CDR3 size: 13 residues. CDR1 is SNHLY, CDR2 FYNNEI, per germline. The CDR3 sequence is CASSEGQRVTQYF. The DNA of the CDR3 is TGTGCCAGCAGTGAAGGGCAGCGGGTGACCCAGTACTTC.

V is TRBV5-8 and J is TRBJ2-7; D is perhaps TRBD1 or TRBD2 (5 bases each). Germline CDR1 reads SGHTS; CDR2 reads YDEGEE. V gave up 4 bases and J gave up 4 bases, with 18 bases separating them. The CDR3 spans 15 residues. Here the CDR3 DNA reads TGTGCCAGCAGCATCGGGACCAGAGGCGGTTACGAGCAGTACTTC. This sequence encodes CASSIGTRGGYEQYF.

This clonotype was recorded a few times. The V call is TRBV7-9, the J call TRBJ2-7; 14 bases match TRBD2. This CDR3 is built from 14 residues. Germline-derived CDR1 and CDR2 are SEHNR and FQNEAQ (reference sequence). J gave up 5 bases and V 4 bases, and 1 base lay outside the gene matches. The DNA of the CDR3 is TGTGCCAGCAGCTCGACTAGCGGGAGGGACGAGCAGTACTTC. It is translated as CASSSTSGRDEQYF.

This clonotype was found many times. The CDR3 DNA sequence: TGTGCCAGCAGTTTATGGGAGGGCAACGAGCAGTACTTC. It translates to CASSLWEGNEQYF. The V call is TRBV28, the J call TRBJ2-7; the D gene is possibly TRBD2 (6 bases). This CDR3 is built from 13 residues. Trimming stripped 0 bases from V and 5 bases from J, with 8 bases between. Germline-derived CDR1 and CDR2 are MDHEN and SYDVKM.

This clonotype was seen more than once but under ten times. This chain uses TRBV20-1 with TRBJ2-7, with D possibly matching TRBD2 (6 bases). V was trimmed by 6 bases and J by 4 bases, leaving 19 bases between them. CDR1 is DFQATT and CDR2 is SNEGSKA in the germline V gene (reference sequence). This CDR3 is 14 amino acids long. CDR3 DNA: TGCAGTGCAAAATCTAATTGGGAGGCGTACGAGCAGTACTTC. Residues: CSAKSNWEAYEQYF.

CDR3 nucleotides: TGTGCCATCAGTGATTTTACCGTGGACAGGGTTGACCAAGAGACCCAGTACTTC. It codes for CAISDFTVDRVDQETQYF. The chain carries TRBV10-3 and TRBJ2-5; 8 bases are shared with TRBD1. Germline V CDR1 and CDR2: ENHRY, SYGVKD. J was trimmed by 0 bases and V by 3 bases; bases with no gene match: 12. The CDR3 is made up of 18 amino acids.

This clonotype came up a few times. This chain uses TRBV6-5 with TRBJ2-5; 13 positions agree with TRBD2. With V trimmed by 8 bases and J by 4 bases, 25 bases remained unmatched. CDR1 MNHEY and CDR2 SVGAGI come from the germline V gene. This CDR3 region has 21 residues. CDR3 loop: CASSSQRTSGSWGGPGETQYF. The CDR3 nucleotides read TGTGCCAGCTCCTCGCAAAGGACTAGCGGGAGTTGGGGGGGGCCCGGAGAGACCCAGTACTTC.

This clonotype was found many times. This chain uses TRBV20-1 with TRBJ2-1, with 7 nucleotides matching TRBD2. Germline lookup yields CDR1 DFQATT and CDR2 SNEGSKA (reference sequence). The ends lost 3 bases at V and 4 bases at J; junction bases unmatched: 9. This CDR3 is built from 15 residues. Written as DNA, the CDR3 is TGCAGTGCTAGCCAAAGCGGGGCGCGGTACAATGAGCAGTTCTTC. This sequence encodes CSASQSGARYNEQFF.

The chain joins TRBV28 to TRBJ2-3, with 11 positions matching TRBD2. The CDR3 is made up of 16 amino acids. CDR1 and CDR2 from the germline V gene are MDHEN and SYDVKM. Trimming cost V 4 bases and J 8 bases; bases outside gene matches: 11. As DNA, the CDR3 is TGTGCCAGCAGTTGGCCCCCGGGACTAGCGGAGGGTACGCAGTATTTT. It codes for CASSWPPGLAEGTQYF.

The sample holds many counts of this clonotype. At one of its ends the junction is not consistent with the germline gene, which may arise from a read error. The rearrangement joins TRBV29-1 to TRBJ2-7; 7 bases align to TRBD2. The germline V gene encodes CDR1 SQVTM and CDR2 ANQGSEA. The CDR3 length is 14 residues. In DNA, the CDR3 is TGCAGCGCCGCGGAAGGGAGGGCCTCCTCCGAGCAGTACTTC. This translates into CSAAEGRASSEQYF.

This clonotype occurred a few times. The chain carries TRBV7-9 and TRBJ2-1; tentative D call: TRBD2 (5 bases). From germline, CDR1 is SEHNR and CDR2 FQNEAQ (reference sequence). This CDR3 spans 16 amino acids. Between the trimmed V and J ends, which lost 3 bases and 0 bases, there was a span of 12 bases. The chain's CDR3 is CASSFRGEFSYNEQFF. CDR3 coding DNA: TGTGCCAGCAGCTTTCGTGGGGAGTTCTCCTACAATGAGCAGTTCTTC. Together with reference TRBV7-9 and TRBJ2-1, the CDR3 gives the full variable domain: DTGVSQNPRHKITKRGQNVTFRCDPISEHNRLYWYRQTLGQGPEFLTYFQNEAQLEKSRLLSDRFSAERPKGSFSTLEIQRTEQGDSAMYLCASSFRGEFSYNEQFFGPGTRLTVL.

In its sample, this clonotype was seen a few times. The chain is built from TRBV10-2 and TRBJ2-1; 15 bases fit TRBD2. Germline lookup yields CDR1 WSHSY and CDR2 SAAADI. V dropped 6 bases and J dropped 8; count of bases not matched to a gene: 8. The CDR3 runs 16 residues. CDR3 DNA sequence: TGCGCCAGCAGGGACCGGACTAGCGGGAGGGTTTATGAGCAGTTCTTC. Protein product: CASRDRTSGRVYEQFF.

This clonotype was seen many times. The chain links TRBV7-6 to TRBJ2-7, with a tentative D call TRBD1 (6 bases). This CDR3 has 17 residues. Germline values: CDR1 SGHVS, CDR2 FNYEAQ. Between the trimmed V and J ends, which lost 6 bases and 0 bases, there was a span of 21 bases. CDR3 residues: CASSRHPGTKDSYEQYF. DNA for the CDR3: TGTGCCAGCAGTCGACATCCCGGGACAAAAGACTCCTACGAGCAGTACTTC.

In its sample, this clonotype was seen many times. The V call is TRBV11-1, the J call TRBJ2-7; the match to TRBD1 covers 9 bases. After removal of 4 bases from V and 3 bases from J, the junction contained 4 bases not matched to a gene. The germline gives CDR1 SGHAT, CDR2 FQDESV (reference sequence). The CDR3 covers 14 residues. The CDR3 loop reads CASSSGQGNYEQYF. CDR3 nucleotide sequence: TGTGCCAGCAGCTCCGGACAGGGGAACTACGAGCAGTACTTC.

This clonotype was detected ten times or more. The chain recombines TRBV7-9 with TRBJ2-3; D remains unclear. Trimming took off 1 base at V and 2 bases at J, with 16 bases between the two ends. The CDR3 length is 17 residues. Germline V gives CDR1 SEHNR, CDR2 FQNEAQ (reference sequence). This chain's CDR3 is CASSLGPTGRSTDTQYF. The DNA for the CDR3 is TGTGCCAGCAGCTTAGGGCCGACTGGTCGGTCCACAGATACGCAGTATTTT.

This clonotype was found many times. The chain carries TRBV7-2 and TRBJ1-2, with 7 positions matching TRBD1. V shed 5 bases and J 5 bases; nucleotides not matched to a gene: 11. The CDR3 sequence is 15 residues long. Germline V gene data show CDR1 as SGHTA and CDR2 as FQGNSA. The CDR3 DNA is TGTGCCAGCAGCCGCCCTGGGACAGATCCTTATGGCTACACCTTC. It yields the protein CASSRPGTDPYGYTF.

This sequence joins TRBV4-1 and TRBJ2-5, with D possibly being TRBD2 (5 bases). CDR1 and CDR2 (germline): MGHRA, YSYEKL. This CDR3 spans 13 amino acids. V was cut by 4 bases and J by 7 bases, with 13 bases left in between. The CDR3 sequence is CASSLLKDSTQYF. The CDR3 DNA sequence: TGCGCCAGCAGCCTTCTCAAGGACTCGACCCAGTACTTC.

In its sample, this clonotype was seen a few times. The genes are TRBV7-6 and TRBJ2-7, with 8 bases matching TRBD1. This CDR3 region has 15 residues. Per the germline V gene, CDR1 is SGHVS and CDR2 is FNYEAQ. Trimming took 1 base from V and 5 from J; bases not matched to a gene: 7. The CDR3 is CASSLGTGSENEQYF. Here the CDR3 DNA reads TGTGCCAGCAGCTTAGGGACAGGGAGTGAGAACGAGCAGTACTTC.

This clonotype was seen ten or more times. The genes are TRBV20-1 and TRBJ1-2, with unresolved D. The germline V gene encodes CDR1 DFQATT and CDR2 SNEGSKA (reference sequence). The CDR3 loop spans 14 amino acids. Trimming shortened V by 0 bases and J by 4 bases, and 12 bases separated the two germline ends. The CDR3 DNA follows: TGCAGTGCTAGAGATCGAGGGTCCGCCTATGGCTACACCTTC. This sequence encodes CSARDRGSAYGYTF.

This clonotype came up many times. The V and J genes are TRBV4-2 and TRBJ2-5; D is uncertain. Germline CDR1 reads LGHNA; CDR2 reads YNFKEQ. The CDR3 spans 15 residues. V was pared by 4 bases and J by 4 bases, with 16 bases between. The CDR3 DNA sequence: TGTGCCAGCAGCCCGTTGGGGTTCCAGAGAGAGACCCAGTACTTC. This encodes CASSPLGFQRETQYF.

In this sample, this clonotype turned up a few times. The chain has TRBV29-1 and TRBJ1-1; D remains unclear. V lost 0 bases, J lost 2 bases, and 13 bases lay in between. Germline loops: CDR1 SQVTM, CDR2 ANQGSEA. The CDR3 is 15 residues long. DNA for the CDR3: TGCAGCGTTGAAGATCCCTTAAAGGAAAACACTGAAGCTTTCTTT. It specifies CSVEDPLKENTEAFF.

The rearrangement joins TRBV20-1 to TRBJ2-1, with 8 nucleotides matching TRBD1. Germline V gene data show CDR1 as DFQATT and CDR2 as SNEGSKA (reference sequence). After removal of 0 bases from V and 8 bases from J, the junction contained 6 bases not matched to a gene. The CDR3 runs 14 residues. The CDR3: CSARDITGGYEQFF. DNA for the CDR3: TGCAGTGCTAGAGATATTACAGGGGGTTATGAGCAGTTCTTC.

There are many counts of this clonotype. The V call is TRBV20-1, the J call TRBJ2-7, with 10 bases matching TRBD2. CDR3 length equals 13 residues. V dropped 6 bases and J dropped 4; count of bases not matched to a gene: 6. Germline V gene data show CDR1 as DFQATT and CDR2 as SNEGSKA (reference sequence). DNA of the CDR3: TGCAGTGCAACCGGGACTAGCGTGTACGAGCAGTACTTC. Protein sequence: CSATGTSVYEQYF.

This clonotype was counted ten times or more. Here the CDR3 reads CASSSYREWDTEAFF. CDR3 in DNA: TGTGCCAGCAGTTCCTACAGGGAGTGGGACACTGAAGCTTTCTTT. The genes are TRBV28 and TRBJ1-1; D is perhaps TRBD1 (6 bases). CDR3 size: 15 residues. From germline, CDR1 is MDHEN and CDR2 SYDVKM. The V end lost 4 bases, the J end lost 3 bases, and 15 bases lay between the germline ends.

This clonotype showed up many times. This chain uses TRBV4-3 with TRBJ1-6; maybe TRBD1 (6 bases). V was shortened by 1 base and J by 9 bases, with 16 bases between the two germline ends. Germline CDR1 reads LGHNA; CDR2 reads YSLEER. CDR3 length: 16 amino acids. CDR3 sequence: CASSQGMRGNASPLHF. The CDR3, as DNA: TGCGCCAGCAGCCAAGGTATGAGGGGGAACGCTTCACCCCTCCACTTT.

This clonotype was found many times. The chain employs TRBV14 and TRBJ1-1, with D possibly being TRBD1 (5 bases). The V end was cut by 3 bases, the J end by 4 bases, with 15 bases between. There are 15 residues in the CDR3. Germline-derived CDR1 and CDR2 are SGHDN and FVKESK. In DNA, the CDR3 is TGTGCCAGCAGCCATACCAGGGTTTTTAGCACTGAAGCTTTCTTT. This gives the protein CASSHTRVFSTEAFF.

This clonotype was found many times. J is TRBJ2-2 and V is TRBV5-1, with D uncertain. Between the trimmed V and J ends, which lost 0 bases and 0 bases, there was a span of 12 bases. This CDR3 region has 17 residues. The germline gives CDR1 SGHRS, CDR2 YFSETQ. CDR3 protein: CASSLGKRSANTGELFF. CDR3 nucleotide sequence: TGCGCCAGCAGCTTGGGGAAACGGTCCGCGAACACCGGGGAGCTGTTTTTT.